The rows below give T cell receptor beta chains drawn from one sample of a study of shared clonotypes between healthy human individuals. TCRdb's table, derived via immunoSEQ multiplex PCR, lists solely in-frame clones and lacks some. This table holds 1.5 million to 1.9 million clones, under 99% found once. The sample consisted of naive CD4+ T cells sorted from blood. All receptors derive from a man younger than 40 in good health. Each CDR3 is given without its conserved first and last residue.

v_call cdr3_length cdr3_aa
TRBV5-1 13 ASSLAPSGSSEQY
TRBV6-1 14 ASSEGIIQGAYGYT
TRBV28 13 ASSLGTGYGNTIY
TRBV19 12 ASRSQVLSGEQY
TRBV9 11 ASSVAGETEQF
TRBV10-3 12 AISESLGPRELF
TRBV6-5 9 ASSYLDEQY
TRBV10-2 11 ASRLAGADTQY
TRBV10-3 12 AINGGSTYNEQF
TRBV9 13 ASSQGGRSYNEQF
TRBV6-5 10 ASNLPNAGQF
TRBV7-9 11 ASSLDGPYEQY
TRBV5-4 16 ASSFSSRLAGVSETQY
TRBV6-6 13 ASRPDRGLGEKLF
TRBV20-1 9 SARLNTEAF
TRBV28 9 ATEGSYGYT
TRBV7-9 13 ASSLGESSYNEQF
TRBV10-3 9 ATSTGEKLF
TRBV7-8 15 ASSLASRRPRPGELF
TRBV5-5 11 ASSLTGVTEQY
TRBV30 13 AWRNTKQFQETQY
TRBV10-3 12 AIKGLAGVNEQF